Described below is a single TCR beta chain sequence and its context. The antigen is unknown. The data derive from a study of human T cells and chemical hapten exposure. Study summary: TCR yield per sample varied, mainly due to pooled library volumes. General study points: Among TCRs, those above 1 in 1000 frequency were unaffected by DPC sensitization. Expanded TCRs showed more large CDR3 clusters than pre-sensitization or healthy control sets.

This CDR3 spans 18 amino acids. The V and J ends lost 4 bases and 1 base, in that order; junction bases with no gene match: 10. Germline V gives CDR1 LGHNA, CDR2 YNFKEQ. Regarding time point: patch test 3, about 24 weeks after DPC sensitization. This sample's treatment: therapeutic diphenylcyclopropenone sensitization with weekly scalp DPC. Those who donated were patients with alopecia, 18 to 70 years of age, and suitable for DPC. TCRdb reprocessed the RACE reads via MiXCR and lists one record per CDR3 protein. The data show over 100,000 distinct CDR3 sequences, 11% seen once. The V gene is TRBV4-2, the J gene TRBJ1-4; 9 nucleotides match TRBD1. The source is a woman aged 45-65 years with alopecia areata. Some clones in this sample may be carry-over from other donors' samples. Sequenced material: whole blood, taken in connection with sensitization to the hapten diphenylcyclopropenone (DPC). For the CDR3, the DNA is TGTGCCAGCAGCCTAAGCGGGACAGGGACGGGAACTAATGAAAAACTGTTTTTT. Its translation: CASSLSGTGTGTNEKLFF.